A single T cell receptor (beta chain) is shown here with its context. The ends lost 4 bases at V and 3 bases at J; junction bases unmatched: 8. The CDR3 length is 16 residues. CDR1 is MDHEN and CDR2 is SYDVKM in the germline V gene. Primers used in a second PCR of roughly 7 to 11 cycles were a sample-barcoded 5' primer and a J-beta primer mix. TCRdb re-analysed the 5' RACE reads in MiXCR, keeping a single row per CDR3 protein. This table has around 1,700,000 distinct CDR3 sequences, under 30% appearing once. The data derive from a study of blood T cells in healthy people across ages. The sequenced sample was blood. The TCR comes from a young woman in good health. The gene calls are TRBV28 and TRBJ2-4, with TRBD2 matching over 8 bases. The CDR3 DNA reads TGTGCCAGCAGTTCGGGAGGGGTGGGTGTCAAAAACATTCAGTACTTC. It encodes CASSSGGVGVKNIQYF.